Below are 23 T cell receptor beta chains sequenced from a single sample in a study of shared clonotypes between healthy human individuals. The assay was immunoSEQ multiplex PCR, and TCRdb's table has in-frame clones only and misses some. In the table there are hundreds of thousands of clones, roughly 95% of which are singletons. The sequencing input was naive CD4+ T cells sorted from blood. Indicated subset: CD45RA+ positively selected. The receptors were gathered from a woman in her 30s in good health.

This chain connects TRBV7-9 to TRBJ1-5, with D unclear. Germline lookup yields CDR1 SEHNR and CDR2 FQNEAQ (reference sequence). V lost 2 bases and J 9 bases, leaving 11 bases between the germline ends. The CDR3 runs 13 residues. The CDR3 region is CASSLKGSTPQHF. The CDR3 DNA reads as TGTGCCAGCAGCTTAAAAGGGTCGACGCCCCAGCATTTT.

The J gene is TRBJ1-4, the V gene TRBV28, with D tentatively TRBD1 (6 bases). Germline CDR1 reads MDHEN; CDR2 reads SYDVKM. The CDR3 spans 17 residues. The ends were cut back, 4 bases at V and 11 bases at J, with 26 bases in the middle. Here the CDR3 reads CASSSTLPAGQIRKLFF. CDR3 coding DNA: TGTGCCAGCAGTTCTACCCTTCCCGCTGGACAGATCCGGAAACTGTTTTTT.

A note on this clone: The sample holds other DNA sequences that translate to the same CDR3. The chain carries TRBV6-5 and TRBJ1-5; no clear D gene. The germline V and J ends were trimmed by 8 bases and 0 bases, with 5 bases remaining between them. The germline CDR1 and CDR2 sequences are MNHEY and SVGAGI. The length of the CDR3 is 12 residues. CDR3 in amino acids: CASGYSNQPQHF. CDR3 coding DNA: TGTGCCAGCGGGTATAGCAATCAGCCCCAGCATTTT.

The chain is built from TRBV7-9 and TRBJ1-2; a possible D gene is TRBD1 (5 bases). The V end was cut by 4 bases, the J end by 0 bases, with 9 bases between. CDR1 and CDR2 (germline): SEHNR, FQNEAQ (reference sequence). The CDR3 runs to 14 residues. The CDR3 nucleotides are TGTGCCAGCAGCTCAAGACAGACTAACTATGGCTACACCTTC. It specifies CASSSRQTNYGYTF. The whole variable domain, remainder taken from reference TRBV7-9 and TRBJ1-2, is DTGVSQNPRHKITKRGQNVTFRCDPISEHNRLYWYRQTLGQGPEFLTYFQNEAQLEKSRLLSDRFSAERPKGSFSTLEIQRTEQGDSAMYLCASSSRQTNYGYTFGSGTRLTVV.

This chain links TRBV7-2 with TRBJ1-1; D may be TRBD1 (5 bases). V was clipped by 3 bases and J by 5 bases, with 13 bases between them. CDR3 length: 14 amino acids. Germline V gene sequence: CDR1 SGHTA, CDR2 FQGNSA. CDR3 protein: CASSFVGGETEAFF. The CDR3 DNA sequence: TGTGCCAGCAGCTTCGTGGGGGGAGAGACTGAAGCTTTCTTT.

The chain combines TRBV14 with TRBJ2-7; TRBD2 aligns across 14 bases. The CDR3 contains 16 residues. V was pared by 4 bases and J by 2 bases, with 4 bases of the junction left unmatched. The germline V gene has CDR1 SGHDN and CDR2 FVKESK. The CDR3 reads CASSLPGLAGAYEQYF. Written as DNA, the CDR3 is TGTGCCAGCAGCCTCCCGGGACTAGCGGGAGCCTACGAGCAGTACTTC.

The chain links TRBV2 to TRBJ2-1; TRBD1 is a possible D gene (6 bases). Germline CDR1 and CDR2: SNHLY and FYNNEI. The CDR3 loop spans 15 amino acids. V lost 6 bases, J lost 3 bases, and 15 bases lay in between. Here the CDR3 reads CASSQGRGGYNEQFF. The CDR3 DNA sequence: TGTGCCAGCAGCCAGGGGAGAGGGGGCTACAATGAGCAGTTCTTC.

CDR3 region: CASSPQTGLAGGDYEQYF. The CDR3, as DNA: TGCGCCAGCAGCCCACAAACGGGACTAGCGGGAGGGGACTACGAGCAGTACTTC. The chain links TRBV4-1 to TRBJ2-7, with 16 bases identical to TRBD2. The CDR3 sequence is 18 residues long. Trimming took 4 bases from V and 3 from J; bases not matched to a gene: 9. Germline assignment: CDR1 MGHRA and CDR2 YSYEKL.

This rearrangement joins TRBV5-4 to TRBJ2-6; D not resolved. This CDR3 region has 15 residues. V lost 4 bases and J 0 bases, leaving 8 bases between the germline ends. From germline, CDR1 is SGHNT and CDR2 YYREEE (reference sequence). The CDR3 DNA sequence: TGTGCCAGCAGCCCCGACACCTCTGGGGCCAACGTCCTGACTTTC. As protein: CASSPDTSGANVLTF.

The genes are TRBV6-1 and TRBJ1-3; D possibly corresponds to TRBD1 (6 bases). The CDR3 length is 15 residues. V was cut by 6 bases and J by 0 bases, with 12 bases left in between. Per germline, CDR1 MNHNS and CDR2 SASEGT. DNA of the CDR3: TGTGCCAGCAGCAGGGGACAAAACTCTGGAAACACCATATATTTT. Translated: CASSRGQNSGNTIYF.

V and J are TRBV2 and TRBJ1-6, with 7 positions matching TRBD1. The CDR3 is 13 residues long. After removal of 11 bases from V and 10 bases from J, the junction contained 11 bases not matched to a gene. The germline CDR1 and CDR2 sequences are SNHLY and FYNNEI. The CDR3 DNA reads TGTGCCGTAGGGACAGCGACTTACTCACCCCTCCACTTT. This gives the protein CAVGTATYSPLHF.

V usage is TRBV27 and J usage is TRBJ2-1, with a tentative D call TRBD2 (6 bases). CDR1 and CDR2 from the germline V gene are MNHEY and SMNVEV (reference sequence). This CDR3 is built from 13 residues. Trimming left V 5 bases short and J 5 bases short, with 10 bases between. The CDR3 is CASSTSSDNEQFF. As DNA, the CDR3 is TGTGCCAGCAGTACATCTAGCGACAATGAGCAGTTCTTC.

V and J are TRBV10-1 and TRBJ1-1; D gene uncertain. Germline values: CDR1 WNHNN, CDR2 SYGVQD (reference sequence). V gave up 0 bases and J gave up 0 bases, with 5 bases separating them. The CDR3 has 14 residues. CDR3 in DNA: TGCGCCAGCAGTGAGTCGTGGGTGAACACTGAAGCTTTCTTT. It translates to CASSESWVNTEAFF.

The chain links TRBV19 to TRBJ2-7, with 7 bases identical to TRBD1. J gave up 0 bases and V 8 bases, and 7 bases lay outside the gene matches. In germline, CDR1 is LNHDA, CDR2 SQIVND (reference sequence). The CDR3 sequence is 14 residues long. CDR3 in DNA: TGTGCCAGTTCCGAGACAGGGAACTCCTACGAGCAGTACTTC. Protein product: CASSETGNSYEQYF.

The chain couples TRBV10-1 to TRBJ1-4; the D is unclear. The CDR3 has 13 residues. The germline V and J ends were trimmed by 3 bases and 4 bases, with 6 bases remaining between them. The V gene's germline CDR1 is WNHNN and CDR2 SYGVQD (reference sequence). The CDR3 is CASSDSVNEKLFF. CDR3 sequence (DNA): TGCGCCAGCAGTGATTCGGTTAATGAAAAACTGTTTTTT.

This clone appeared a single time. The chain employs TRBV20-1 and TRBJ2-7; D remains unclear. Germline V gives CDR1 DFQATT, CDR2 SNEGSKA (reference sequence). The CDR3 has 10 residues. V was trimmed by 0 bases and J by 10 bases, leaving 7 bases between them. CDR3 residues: CSARDEVQYF. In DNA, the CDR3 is TGCAGTGCTAGAGATGAAGTCCAGTACTTC.

Here the CDR3 DNA reads TGTGCCAGCAGCCGGGTTACAGGTGCAACTAATGAAAAACTGTTTTTT. This codes for CASSRVTGATNEKLFF. The V gene is TRBV11-2, the J gene TRBJ1-4; TRBD1 is a possible D gene (5 bases). Trimming pared 5 bases from V and 0 bases from J, leaving 13 bases between. The CDR3 sequence is 16 residues long. Germline assignment: CDR1 SGHAT and CDR2 FQNNGV.

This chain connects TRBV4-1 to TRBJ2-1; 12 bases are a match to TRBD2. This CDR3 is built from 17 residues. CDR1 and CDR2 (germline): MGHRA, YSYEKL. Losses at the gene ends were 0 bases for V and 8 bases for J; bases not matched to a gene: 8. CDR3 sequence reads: CASSQDTTSGSGYEQFF. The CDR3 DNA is TGCGCCAGCAGCCAAGATACGACTAGCGGGAGTGGGTATGAGCAGTTCTTC.

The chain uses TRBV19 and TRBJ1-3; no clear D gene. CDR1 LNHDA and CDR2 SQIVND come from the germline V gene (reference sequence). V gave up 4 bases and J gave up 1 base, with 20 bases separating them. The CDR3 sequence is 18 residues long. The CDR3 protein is CASSNSGDGGKSGNTIYF. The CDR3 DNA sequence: TGTGCCAGTAGTAACTCGGGAGACGGAGGAAAATCTGGAAACACCATATATTTT.

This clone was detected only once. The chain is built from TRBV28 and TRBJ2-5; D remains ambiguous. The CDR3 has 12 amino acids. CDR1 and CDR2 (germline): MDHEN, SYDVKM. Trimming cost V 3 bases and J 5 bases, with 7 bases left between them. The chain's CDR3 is CASSLLRETQYF. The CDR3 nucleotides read TGTGCCAGCAGTTTGCTGCGGGAGACCCAGTACTTC. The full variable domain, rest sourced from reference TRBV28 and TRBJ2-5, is DVKVTQSSRYLVKRTGEKVFLECVQDMDHENMFWYRQDPGLGLRLIYFSYDVKMKEKGDIPEGYSVSREKKERFSLILESASTNQTSMYLCASSLLRETQYFGPGTRLLVL.

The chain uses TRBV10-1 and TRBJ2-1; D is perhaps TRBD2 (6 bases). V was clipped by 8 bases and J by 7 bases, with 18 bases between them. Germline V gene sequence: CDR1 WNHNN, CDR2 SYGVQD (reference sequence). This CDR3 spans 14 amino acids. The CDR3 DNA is TGCGCCAGCGGGACGGGGGTCGTGTGGAATGAGCAGTTCTTC. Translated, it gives CASGTGVVWNEQFF.

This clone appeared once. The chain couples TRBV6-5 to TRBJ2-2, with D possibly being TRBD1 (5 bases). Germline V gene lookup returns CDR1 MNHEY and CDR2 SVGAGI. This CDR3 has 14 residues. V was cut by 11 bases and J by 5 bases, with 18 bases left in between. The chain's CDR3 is CASRTSRATGELFF. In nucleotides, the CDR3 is TGTGCCTCGAGGACATCCCGGGCGACCGGGGAGCTGTTTTTT.

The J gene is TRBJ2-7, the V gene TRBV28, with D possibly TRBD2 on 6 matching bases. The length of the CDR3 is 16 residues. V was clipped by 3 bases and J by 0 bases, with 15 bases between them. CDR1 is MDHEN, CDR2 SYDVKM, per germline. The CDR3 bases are TGTGCCAGCAGTTTGAACGTGGGAGGTCCCTCCTACGAGCAGTACTTC. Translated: CASSLNVGGPSYEQYF. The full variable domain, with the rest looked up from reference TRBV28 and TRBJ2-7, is DVKVTQSSRYLVKRTGEKVFLECVQDMDHENMFWYRQDPGLGLRLIYFSYDVKMKEKGDIPEGYSVSREKKERFSLILESASTNQTSMYLCASSLNVGGPSYEQYFGPGTRLTVT.